A selection of T cell receptor beta chains follows, all from one sample in a study of blood T cells in healthy people across ages. TCRdb reprocessed the 5' RACE reads via MiXCR and lists one record per CDR3 protein. Counted here are about 1.8 million distinct CDR3 sequences, 49% occurring once; the ten biggest clones make up 2% to 2.5%. The sample taken for sequencing was blood. The receptor source for this set is a woman in her 40s in good health. Both conserved end residues are part of each CDR3. D genes are given only for firm matches. Not all rows give a size; the values are once, few, many and, for expanded clones, a class.

v_gene: TRBV29-1; d_gene: TRBD2; abundance: once; j_gene: TRBJ2-1; CDR3aa: CSVEAKGTRTGTSGSSYNKQFF; CDR3nt: TGCAGCGTTGAAGCTAAAGGCACTCGGACTGGGACTAGCGGGAGCTCCTACAATAAGCAGTTCTTC
v_gene: TRBV13; d_gene: TRBD1; abundance: .; j_gene: TRBJ2-1; CDR3aa: CASSTRDSGSLFYNEQFF; CDR3nt: TGTGCCAGCAGCACCAGGGACAGTGGGTCCCTATTCTACAATGAGCAGTTCTTC
v_gene: TRBV7-3; d_gene: .; abundance: .; j_gene: TRBJ2-3; CDR3aa: CASSLSTGRADTQYF; CDR3nt: TGTGCCAGCAGCCTATCAACAGGGAGGGCAGATACGCAGTATTTT
v_gene: TRBV12-3/TRBV12-4; d_gene: .; abundance: few; j_gene: TRBJ2-2; CDR3aa: CASSSGRETGELFF; CDR3nt: TGTGCCAGCAGCTCCGGAAGGGAGACCGGGGAGCTGTTTTTT
v_gene: TRBV7-9; d_gene: .; abundance: once; j_gene: TRBJ2-6; CDR3aa: CASSSETAGGLSGANVLTF; CDR3nt: TGTGCCAGCAGCTCGGAGACAGCCGGGGGGCTCTCTGGGGCCAACGTCCTGACTTTC
v_gene: TRBV20-1; d_gene: .; abundance: few; j_gene: TRBJ2-3; CDR3aa: CSAKDISPTDTQYF; CDR3nt: TGCAGTGCTAAGGATATATCGCCGACAGATACGCAGTATTTT
v_gene: TRBV6-6; d_gene: TRBD1; abundance: .; j_gene: TRBJ1-6; CDR3aa: CASSYLGTVHSPLHF; CDR3nt: TGTGCCAGCAGTTACCTTGGGACAGTGCATTCACCCCTCCACTTT
v_gene: TRBV5-1; d_gene: TRBD1; abundance: .; j_gene: TRBJ2-3; CDR3aa: CASSFPKQGAATDTQYF; CDR3nt: TGCGCCAGCAGCTTTCCGAAACAGGGGGCGGCCACAGATACGCAGTATTTT
v_gene: TRBV29-1; d_gene: .; abundance: few; j_gene: TRBJ1-5; CDR3aa: CSGTTGNSNQPQHF; CDR3nt: TGCAGCGGTACCACAGGGAACTCAAATCAGCCCCAGCATTTT
v_gene: TRBV20-1; d_gene: .; abundance: .; j_gene: TRBJ2-7; CDR3aa: CSAQPWVGGSYEQYF; CDR3nt: TGCAGTGCGCAACCCTGGGTGGGGGGCTCCTACGAGCAGTACTTC
v_gene: TRBV20-1; d_gene: .; abundance: .; j_gene: TRBJ1-6; CDR3aa: CSAPDNSPLHF; CDR3nt: TGCAGTGCCCCCGACAATTCACCCCTCCACTTT
v_gene: TRBV4-1; d_gene: .; abundance: .; j_gene: TRBJ1-6; CDR3aa: CASSQGLTYNSPLHF; CDR3nt: TGCGCCAGCAGCCAAGGACTGACCTATAATTCACCCCTCCACTTT
v_gene: TRBV29-1; d_gene: .; abundance: .; j_gene: TRBJ2-1; CDR3aa: CSWGFSNEQFF; CDR3nt: TGCAGCTGGGGGTTCAGTAATGAGCAGTTCTTC
v_gene: TRBV6-5; d_gene: .; abundance: many; j_gene: TRBJ1-2; CDR3aa: CASSYGGNYGYTF; CDR3nt: TGTGCCAGCAGTTACGGGGGGAACTATGGCTACACCTTC
v_gene: TRBV15; d_gene: .; abundance: .; j_gene: TRBJ1-4; CDR3aa: CATSRAGLGEKLFF; CDR3nt: TGTGCCACCAGCAGAGCTGGACTTGGGGAAAAACTGTTTTTT
v_gene: TRBV7-2; d_gene: .; abundance: .; j_gene: TRBJ1-2; CDR3aa: CASSQRDRHYGYTF; CDR3nt: TGTGCCAGCAGCCAAAGGGACCGTCACTATGGCTACACCTTC
v_gene: TRBV5-1; d_gene: .; abundance: .; j_gene: TRBJ2-2; CDR3aa: CASSSALGGGELFF; CDR3nt: TGCGCCAGCAGCTCCGCTCTTGGCGGCGGGGAGCTGTTTTTT
v_gene: TRBV10-3; d_gene: .; abundance: .; j_gene: TRBJ1-1; CDR3aa: CAISEQVSEAFF; CDR3nt: TGTGCCATCAGTGAACAGGTTTCTGAAGCTTTCTTT
v_gene: TRBV4-3; d_gene: .; abundance: .; j_gene: TRBJ1-4; CDR3aa: CASSQRTLATNEKLFF; CDR3nt: TGCGCCAGCAGCCAAAGGACCCTTGCAACTAATGAAAAACTGTTTTTT
v_gene: TRBV7-3; d_gene: TRBD1; abundance: few; j_gene: TRBJ2-5; CDR3aa: CASSLEGQGIGGQYF; CDR3nt: TGTGCCAGCAGCTTAGAGGGACAGGGGATAGGAGGCCAGTACTTC
v_gene: TRBV24-1; d_gene: TRBD1; abundance: .; j_gene: TRBJ2-1; CDR3aa: CATSDPGGDRSSYNEQFF; CDR3nt: TGTGCCACCAGTGACCCAGGGGGAGACCGTAGCTCCTACAATGAGCAGTTCTTC
v_gene: TRBV6-5; d_gene: TRBD1; abundance: few; j_gene: TRBJ1-2; CDR3aa: CASSIGTGGRSYGYTF; CDR3nt: TGTGCCAGCAGCATCGGGACAGGGGGCAGGAGCTATGGCTACACCTTC
v_gene: TRBV6-1; d_gene: .; abundance: once; j_gene: TRBJ2-3; CDR3aa: CASSIRGSPWGTDTQYF; CDR3nt: TGTGCCAGCAGTATTCGGGGCTCCCCCTGGGGCACAGATACGCAGTATTTT